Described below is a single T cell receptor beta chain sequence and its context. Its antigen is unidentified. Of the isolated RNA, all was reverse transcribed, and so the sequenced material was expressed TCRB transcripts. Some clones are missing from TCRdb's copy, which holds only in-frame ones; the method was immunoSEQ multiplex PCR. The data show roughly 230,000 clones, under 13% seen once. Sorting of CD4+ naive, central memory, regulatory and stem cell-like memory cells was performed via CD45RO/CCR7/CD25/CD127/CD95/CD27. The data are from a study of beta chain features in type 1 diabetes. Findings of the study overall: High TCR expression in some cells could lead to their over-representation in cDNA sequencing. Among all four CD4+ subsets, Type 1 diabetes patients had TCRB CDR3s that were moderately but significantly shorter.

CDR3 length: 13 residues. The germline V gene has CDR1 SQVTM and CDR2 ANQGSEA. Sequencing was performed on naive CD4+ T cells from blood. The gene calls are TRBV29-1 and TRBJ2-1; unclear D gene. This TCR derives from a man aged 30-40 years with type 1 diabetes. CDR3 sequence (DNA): TGCGGCTTAACTAACGGCGGATACAATGAGCAGTTCTTC. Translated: CGLTNGGYNEQFF.